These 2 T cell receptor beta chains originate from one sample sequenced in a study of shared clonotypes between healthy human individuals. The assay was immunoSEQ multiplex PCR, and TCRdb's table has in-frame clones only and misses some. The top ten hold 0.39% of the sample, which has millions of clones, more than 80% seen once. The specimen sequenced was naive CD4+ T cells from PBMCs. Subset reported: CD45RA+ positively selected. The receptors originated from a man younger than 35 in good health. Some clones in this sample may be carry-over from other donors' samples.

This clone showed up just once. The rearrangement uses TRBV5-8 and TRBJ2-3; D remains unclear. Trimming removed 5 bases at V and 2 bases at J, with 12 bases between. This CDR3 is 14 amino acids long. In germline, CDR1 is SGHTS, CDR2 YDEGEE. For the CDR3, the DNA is TGTGCCAGCAGTCAAACAGAGCCCACAGATACGCAGTATTTT. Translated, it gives CASSQTEPTDTQYF.

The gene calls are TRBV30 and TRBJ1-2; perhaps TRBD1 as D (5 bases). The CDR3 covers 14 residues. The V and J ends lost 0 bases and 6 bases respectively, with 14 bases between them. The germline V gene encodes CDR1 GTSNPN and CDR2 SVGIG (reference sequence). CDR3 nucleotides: TGTGCCTGGAGTGTACCAGGGAAGTCCCATGGCTACACCTTC. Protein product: CAWSVPGKSHGYTF.